One sample yielded the 22 T cell receptor beta chains listed below, sequenced in a study of cytomegalovirus exposure and HLA in healthy donors. 13 Jbeta primers and 60 Vbeta primers were used for the PCR. Only in-frame clones appear in the TCRdb table, and some are missing; sequencing was by immunoSEQ multiplex PCR. This sample carries some 160,000 clones, 70% to 85% of them seen once, and the ten largest clones take 5% to 7%. Input material: PBMCs. The receptors stem from a man aged 50 to 60 in good health and CMV-seropositive.

This clone has just one count. The chain has TRBV14 and TRBJ2-5; 9 bases agree with TRBD1. The V gene's germline CDR1 is SGHDN and CDR2 FVKESK. Germline trimming cut 2 bases from V and 4 bases from J; bases unmatched to any gene: 5. The length of the CDR3 is 15 residues. Here the CDR3 reads CASSQRTGEVETQYF. DNA of the CDR3: TGTGCCAGCAGCCAAAGGACAGGGGAAGTAGAGACCCAGTACTTC.

Comment on this clone: It is likely a read error, because the conserved phenylalanine at the end of the CDR3 is missing. The chain uses TRBV9 and TRBJ1-1; 8 bases are a match to TRBD1. CDR3 size: 15 residues. The V gene's germline CDR1 is SGDLS and CDR2 YYNGEE. With V trimmed by 0 bases and J by 1 base, 2 bases remained unmatched. As DNA, the CDR3 is TGTGCCAGCAGCGTAGTCGACAGGGGGAACACTGAAGCTTTCCTT. Its protein is CASSVVDRGNTEAFL.

V usage is TRBV10-3 and J usage is TRBJ1-5, with 10 bases identical to TRBD1. The J segment lost 6 bases and the V segment lost 2 bases, leaving 7 bases of the junction unmatched. This CDR3 has 16 residues. The germline V gene has CDR1 ENHRY and CDR2 SYGVKD. The DNA for the CDR3 is TGTGCCATCAGTGAGCACCGGGACAGGGGTGTTCAGCCCCAGCATTTT. It translates to CAISEHRDRGVQPQHF.

This chain links TRBV18 with TRBJ2-7; 7 nucleotides line up with TRBD1. Per germline, CDR1 KGHSH and CDR2 LQKENI. Germline trimming cut 3 bases from V and 5 bases from J; bases unmatched to any gene: 7. The CDR3 length is 14 residues. CDR3 residues: CASSPQQGVDEQYV. The CDR3 DNA reads as TGTGCCAGCTCACCTCAGCAGGGGGTAGACGAGCAGTACGTC.

The rearrangement joins TRBV19 to TRBJ2-7; 8 bases align to TRBD2. V shed 6 bases, J shed 4 bases, and the junction held 17 bases outside the gene matches. Germline values: CDR1 LNHDA, CDR2 SQIVND (reference sequence). The CDR3 length is 17 residues. In DNA form, the CDR3 reads TGTGCCAGTAGCAGCAGTAAGAGCGGGGGTCCCTCTTACGAGCAGTACTTC. Translated, it gives CASSSSKSGGPSYEQYF.

V usage is TRBV5-6 and J usage is TRBJ2-5; a possible D gene is TRBD1 (6 bases). Judging by the DNA end, TRBJ2-7 fits better; the J call may be wrong. There are 14 residues in the CDR3. Per the germline V gene, CDR1 is SGHDT and CDR2 is YYEEEE. CDR3 amino acids: CASSSDRLTYEQYF. CDR3 nucleotide sequence: TGTGCCAGCAGCTCCGACAGGTTAACCTACGAGCAGTACTTC.

The CDR3 is CASRETSGGADTQYF. For the CDR3, the DNA is TGCGCCAGCAGGGAGACTAGCGGGGGTGCAGATACGCAGTATTTT. The chain combines TRBV4-1 with TRBJ2-3, with 12 positions matching TRBD2. CDR3 size: 15 residues. CDR1 and CDR2 from the germline V gene are MGHRA and YSYEKL. The V gene end was trimmed by 6 bases and the J gene end by 4 bases; junction bases not matched to a gene: 5.

This clone was found a few times. This chain links TRBV5-1 with TRBJ2-3; 11 bases are a match to TRBD2. Germline CDR1 is SGHRS and CDR2 is YFSETQ. The trim removed 4 bases at V and 1 base at J, leaving 14 bases unmatched. CDR3 length: 19 residues. The CDR3 is CASSQLGSGGALGTDTQYF. The CDR3 DNA sequence: TGCGCCAGCAGCCAATTGGGTAGCGGGGGGGCCCTCGGCACAGATACGCAGTATTTT.

The rearrangement uses TRBV7-9 and TRBJ2-2, with D tentatively TRBD1 (6 bases). Trimming took off 5 bases at V and 9 bases at J, with 19 bases between the two ends. The germline V gene has CDR1 SEHNR and CDR2 FQNEAQ (reference sequence). The CDR3 is 15 amino acids. In nucleotides, the CDR3 is TGTGCCAGCAGCCCGCCGACAGGCTCGGAATGGGAGCTGTTTTTT. This gives the protein CASSPPTGSEWELFF. Full variable domain (outside the CDR3, taken from reference TRBV7-9 and TRBJ2-2): DTGVSQNPRHKITKRGQNVTFRCDPISEHNRLYWYRQTLGQGPEFLTYFQNEAQLEKSRLLSDRFSAERPKGSFSTLEIQRTEQGDSAMYLCASSPPTGSEWELFFGEGSRLTVL.

The rearrangement links TRBV6-1 to TRBJ1-6; TRBD1 matches 9 bases. The CDR3 covers 15 residues. Germline CDR1 is MNHNS and CDR2 is SASEGT. The V and J ends lost 6 bases and 9 bases, in that order; junction bases with no gene match: 9. DNA for the CDR3: TGTGCCAGCAGCTCTGTGGGACAGGGACCTTCACCCCTCCACTTT. This encodes CASSSVGQGPSPLHF.

The rearrangement uses TRBV7-8 and TRBJ1-3; weak D call: TRBD1 (6 bases). From germline, CDR1 is SGHVS and CDR2 FQNEAQ. The V and J ends lost 5 bases and 8 bases respectively, with 16 bases between them. CDR3 length: 14 residues. CDR3 sequence (DNA): TGTGCCAGCAGCCCCGGACAGCTCCGGGACACCATATATTTT. It translates to CASSPGQLRDTIYF.

CDR3 nucleotides: TGCAGTGCCGACAGCTACTACGAGCAGTACTTC. Amino acids: CSADSYYEQYF. The chain uses TRBV20-1 and TRBJ2-7; D is possibly TRBD1 (5 bases). CDR1 and CDR2 from the germline V gene are DFQATT and SNEGSKA (reference sequence). V was clipped by 6 bases and J by 3 bases, with 9 bases between them. The CDR3 contains 11 residues.

The chain combines TRBV6-5 with TRBJ1-5; possibly TRBD1 for D (5 bases). CDR3 length: 15 residues. Looked up from germline, CDR1 is MNHEY and CDR2 is SVGAGI. The ends were cut back, 8 bases at V and 3 bases at J, with 17 bases in the middle. In nucleotides, the CDR3 is TGTGCCAGCCGGCGGGGCAGGGATATCAATCAGCCCCAGCATTTT. Translated, it gives CASRRGRDINQPQHF.

This clone was detected only a few times. J is TRBJ1-1 and V is TRBV21-1; TRBD1, the D gene given by the table, was not confirmed from the DNA. TRBV21-1 is annotated as a pseudogene. The CDR3 extends over 14 amino acids. This chain's CDR3 is CASSKGQGSTEAFF. In nucleotides, the CDR3 is TGTGCCAGCAGCAAGGGACAGGGAAGCACTGAAGCTTTCTTT.

The chain employs TRBV10-3 and TRBJ1-1; 7 bases are shared with TRBD1. The CDR3 covers 15 residues. CDR1 and CDR2 (germline): ENHRY, SYGVKD. V was clipped by 3 bases and J by 5 bases; unmatched bases: 9. The CDR3 bases are TGTGCCATCAGTGACCCCCCAGGGGGGAAGACTGAAGCTTTCTTT. This translates into CAISDPPGGKTEAFF.

This clone came up once. As DNA, the CDR3 is TGTGCCAGCAGTTTAGGGGGGGAAGCTTTCTTT. It specifies CASSLGGEAFF. V and J are TRBV28 and TRBJ1-1, with a weak D call TRBD1 (5 bases). The germline V and J ends were trimmed by 2 bases and 8 bases, with 6 bases remaining between them. The V gene's germline CDR1 is MDHEN and CDR2 SYDVKM. The CDR3 is 11 amino acids.

In DNA, the CDR3 is TGCGCCAGCAGCTTGTCGCGTTTTGAAAAACTGTTTTTT. Its protein is CASSLSRFEKLFF. J is TRBJ1-4 and V is TRBV5-1; D ambiguous. CDR3 size: 13 residues. Looked up from germline, CDR1 is SGHRS and CDR2 is YFSETQ. V dropped 1 base and J dropped 7 bases, with 8 bases sitting between them.

The chain carries TRBV2 and TRBJ1-2; maybe TRBD1 (5 bases). V was clipped by 9 bases and J by 2 bases, with 22 bases between them. Per the germline V gene, CDR1 is SNHLY and CDR2 is FYNNEI. The CDR3 totals 16 residues. The CDR3 DNA reads as TGTGCCAGGGGGGAGGGTGGCCTACAAAGGAACTATGGCTACACCTTC. It encodes CARGEGGLQRNYGYTF.

The chain joins TRBV4-1 to TRBJ1-3; TRBD1 agrees at 8 bases. This CDR3 is 14 amino acids long. J was trimmed by 2 bases and V by 3 bases; bases with no gene match: 0. In germline, CDR1 is MGHRA, CDR2 YSYEKL. The CDR3 bases are TGCGCCAGCAGCCAGACAGGGGCTGGAAACACCATATATTTT. Residues: CASSQTGAGNTIYF.

The chain is built from TRBV6-6 and TRBJ2-7; D is ambiguous. The CDR3 is made up of 13 amino acids. The germline V gene encodes CDR1 MNHNY and CDR2 SVGAGI (reference sequence). Trimming took 5 bases from V and 2 from J, leaving 10 bases between them. As DNA, the CDR3 is TGTGCCAGCAGTCAGCAGGTTACCTACGAGCAGTACTTC. It specifies CASSQQVTYEQYF.

V is TRBV18 and J is TRBJ1-2, with TRBD1 matching 8 bases. The V gene end was trimmed by 3 bases and the J gene end by 6 bases; junction bases not matched to a gene: 9. Germline V gene lookup returns CDR1 KGHSH and CDR2 LQKENI. The CDR3 runs to 15 residues. The CDR3 DNA follows: TGTGCCAGCTCACCCGGACAGGGAAAGAGGGATGGCTACACCTTC. It specifies CASSPGQGKRDGYTF.

Details on this clone: Relative to the germline gene, one junction end is altered; a read error may explain this. Other DNA variants within this sample encode the same CDR3. The rearrangement uses TRBV5-4 and TRBJ2-7; the D is unclear. The length of the CDR3 is 13 residues. In germline, CDR1 is SGHNT, CDR2 YYREEE (reference sequence). The CDR3 loop is CASSPRNTYEQYF. In DNA form, the CDR3 reads TGTGCTAGCAGCCCCAGAAATACCTACGAGCAGTACTTC.